One and the same sample provided the 17 T cell receptor beta chains below, sequenced in a study of T-cell memory formation after mild COVID-19. One entry per CDR3 protein results from TCRdb running MiXCR on the 5' RACE reads. This sample has a few hundred thousand distinct CDR3 sequences, with roughly 19% found just once. The sample taken for sequencing was PBMCs or a T cell subset sorted from them (not recorded which). These receptors came from a man between 18 and 35 years old who had mild COVID-19 (a few samples of this study predate the infection). Cell type and time point are not known.

Written as DNA, the CDR3 is TGTGCCAGCTCACCCCGAGACAGGGGTGGTTCCGGGGAGCTGTTTTTT. This sequence encodes CASSPRDRGGSGELFF. This chain joins TRBV18 and TRBJ2-2, with TRBD1 matching over 8 bases. The CDR3 spans 16 residues. The V gene end was trimmed by 3 bases and the J gene end by 6 bases; junction bases not matched to a gene: 9. Germline V gives CDR1 KGHSH, CDR2 LQKENI. The variable domain in full, completed from reference TRBV18 and TRBJ2-2, reads NAGVMQNPRHLVRRRGQEARLRCSPMKGHSHVYWYRQLPEEGLKFMVYLQKENIIDESGMPKERFSAEFPKEGPSILRIQQVVRGDSAAYFCASSPRDRGGSGELFFGEGSRLTVL.

Details on this clonotype: The germline gene is not matched at one end of the junction; a read error may be the cause. The chain employs TRBV7-6 and TRBJ2-7; D might be TRBD1 or TRBD2, each matching 5 bases. Germline CDR1 and CDR2: SGHVS and FNYEAQ. The CDR3 length is 17 residues. CDR3 nucleotides: TGTGCAAGCAGTCTAGAGCCCGGGACGGCGGACTCCTACGAGCAGTACTTC. It codes for CASSLEPGTADSYEQYF. Full variable domain (outside the CDR3, taken from reference TRBV7-6 and TRBJ2-7): GAGVSQSPRYKVTKRGQDVALRCDPISGHVSLYWYRQALGQGPEFLTYFNYEAQQDKSGLPNDRFSAERPEGSISTLTIQRTEQRDSAMYRCASSLEPGTADSYEQYFGPGTRLTVT.

This clonotype was detected a few times. V and J are TRBV4-1 and TRBJ1-5, with TRBD1 as a possible D gene (5 bases). Germline V lookup: CDR1 MGHRA, CDR2 YSYEKL. The CDR3 is 15 amino acids. V was trimmed by 1 base and J by 6 bases, leaving 13 bases between them. The DNA of the CDR3 is TGCGCCAGCAGCCAAGGGCCGGGGGTGTGTCAGCCCCAGCATTTT. Amino acids: CASSQGPGVCQPQHF.

This clonotype came up a few times. The gene calls are TRBV28 and TRBJ1-4, with a weak D call TRBD1 (6 bases). Germline V lookup: CDR1 MDHEN, CDR2 SYDVKM. The CDR3 has 17 amino acids. Trimming took 3 bases from V and 7 from J, leaving 21 bases between them. DNA of the CDR3: TGTGCCAGCAGTTTGGGGGGAAGAGGGGGGCGCGGTGAAAAACTGTTTTTT. The encoded protein is CASSLGGRGGRGEKLFF.

This clonotype was counted between two and nine times. The chain joins TRBV20-1 to TRBJ2-1; 9 bases fit TRBD1. Germline trimming cut 3 bases from V and 8 bases from J; bases unmatched to any gene: 5. Germline V gene sequence: CDR1 DFQATT, CDR2 SNEGSKA (reference sequence). The CDR3 has 13 amino acids. CDR3 loop: CSASRTGVDEQFF. CDR3 bases: TGCAGTGCTAGCCGGACAGGGGTCGATGAGCAGTTCTTC.

This clonotype has just a few counts. As DNA, the CDR3 is TGTGCCAGCAGTTCGCGCTCGACAGGGTTTCAGCCCCAGCATTTT. It codes for CASSSRSTGFQPQHF. The genes are TRBV6-2 or TRBV6-3 and TRBJ1-5; TRBD1 matches at 7 bases. The CDR3 spans 15 residues. CDR1 and CDR2 from the germline V gene are MNHEY and SVGEGT. V was pared by 4 bases and J by 6 bases, with 9 bases of the junction left unmatched.

CDR3 sequence: CASSLGLAGEETQYF. In nucleotides, the CDR3 is TGTGCCAGCTCACTCGGACTAGCGGGGGAAGAGACCCAGTACTTC. The rearrangement joins TRBV18 to TRBJ2-5, with 13 bases matching TRBD2. V trimming: 4 bases; J trimming: 3 bases; junction bases outside the gene matches: 2. The CDR3 covers 15 residues. Per germline, CDR1 KGHSH and CDR2 LQKENI.

This sequence joins TRBV6-2 or TRBV6-3 and TRBJ2-5; unclear D gene. V was trimmed by 7 bases and J by 2 bases, leaving 5 bases between them. Germline CDR1 is MNHEY and CDR2 is SVGEGT. The CDR3 is 11 amino acids. CDR3 loop: CASKFQETQYF. CDR3 coding DNA: TGTGCCAGCAAGTTTCAAGAGACCCAGTACTTC.

This clonotype was seen a few times. V gene TRBV9 combines with J gene TRBJ2-5; D tentatively reads TRBD1 or TRBD2 (5 bases each). Germline V CDR1 and CDR2: SGDLS, YYNGEE. The CDR3 sequence is 14 residues long. Trimming pared 1 base from V and 2 bases from J, leaving 9 bases between. In DNA, the CDR3 is TGTGCCAGCAGCGTAACCGGGACGCAAGAGACCCAGTACTTC. Its translation: CASSVTGTQETQYF.

The chain carries TRBV15 and TRBJ2-2; D could derive from TRBD1 or TRBD2 (6 bases each). From germline, CDR1 is LNHNV and CDR2 YYDKDF (reference sequence). CDR3 length equals 17 residues. V gave up 0 bases and J gave up 2 bases, with 13 bases separating them. DNA of the CDR3: TGTGCCACCAGCAGAGATGCCGGGGGCTTAAACACCGGGGAGCTGTTTTTT. This sequence encodes CATSRDAGGLNTGELFF.

This clonotype occurred a few times. The chain couples TRBV4-1 to TRBJ2-1; D not certain. The CDR3 spans 17 residues. Germline lookup yields CDR1 MGHRA and CDR2 YSYEKL. The V end was cut by 4 bases, the J end by 0 bases, with 16 bases between. For the CDR3, the DNA is TGCGCCAGCAGCCGAGAGTCCGAGCGACGCTCCTACAATGAGCAGTTCTTC. Encoded protein: CASSRESERRSYNEQFF.

This clonotype was detected a few times. This chain connects TRBV5-6 to TRBJ1-2; tentatively, D is TRBD1 (6 bases). The V end lost 1 base, the J end lost 8 bases, and 15 bases lay between the germline ends. Looked up from germline, CDR1 is SGHDT and CDR2 is YYEEEE. The CDR3 sequence is 14 residues long. CDR3 nucleotides: TGTGCCAGCAGCTTGTCACAGGGAGGTTTCGGCTACACCTTC. This sequence encodes CASSLSQGGFGYTF.

This sequence joins TRBV29-1 and TRBJ2-7; D might be TRBD1 (6 bases). There are 13 residues in the CDR3. The V gene's germline CDR1 is SQVTM and CDR2 ANQGSEA. Trimming took 5 bases from V and 3 from J, leaving 14 bases between them. The CDR3 nucleotides are TGCAGCGTTTTAAGACAGGACCGCTACGAGCAGTACTTC. This encodes CSVLRQDRYEQYF.

The chain joins TRBV7-2 to TRBJ2-1; D might be TRBD1 or TRBD2, each matching 6 bases. This CDR3 has 16 residues. The germline V gene encodes CDR1 SGHTA and CDR2 FQGNSA. Trimming pared 0 bases from V and 6 bases from J, leaving 15 bases between. The CDR3 nucleotides read TGTGCCAGCAGCTTAGCCACCAGGGGAGGTTTCAATGAGCAGTTCTTC. As protein: CASSLATRGGFNEQFF.

This clonotype was counted at least ten times. The V call is TRBV3-1, the J call TRBJ2-1; tentatively, D is TRBD1 (7 bases). Germline CDR1 and CDR2: LGHDT and YNNKEL (reference sequence). The CDR3 length is 15 residues. Trimming removed 3 bases from V and 4 bases from J, with 13 bases in between. The DNA of the CDR3 is TGTGCCAGCAGCCAGGGGACAGCGGGTTACAATGAGCAGTTCTTC. Protein sequence: CASSQGTAGYNEQFF.

This chain links TRBV7-7 with TRBJ2-5, with 8 bases identical to TRBD1. The V and J ends lost 2 bases and 5 bases, in that order; junction bases with no gene match: 7. CDR3 length: 15 amino acids. CDR1 is SSHAT, CDR2 FNYEAQ, per germline (reference sequence). This CDR3 reads CASSLFGQGDETQYF. Written as DNA, the CDR3 is TGTGCCAGCAGCTTATTCGGACAGGGAGACGAGACCCAGTACTTC.

The count of this clonotype is one. The chain carries TRBV6-1 and TRBJ2-3; D possibly corresponds to TRBD1 (6 bases). The CDR3 extends over 15 amino acids. In germline, CDR1 is MNHNS, CDR2 SASEGT. Trimming took 6 bases from V and 3 from J, leaving 16 bases between them. CDR3 sequence (DNA): TGTGCCAGCAGGACGTGGACAGCGATGACAGATACGCAGTATTTT. The encoded protein is CASRTWTAMTDTQYF.